The 32 T cell receptor beta chains in this list originate from one sample, sequenced in a study of breast tumors, draining lymph nodes, adjacent tissues. In TCRdb, the multiplex PCR reads were re-called with MiXCR into one record per CDR3 protein. The table lists fewer than 150,000 distinct CDR3 sequences, approximately 22% of them singletons, with roughly 2.4% in the top ten. Axillary draining lymph nodes of breast cancer patients supplied the node samples. The sequenced sample was axillary lymph node tissue. The receptors come from a female donor with breast cancer. Some clones in this sample may be carry-over from other donors' samples.

In its sample, this clonotype was seen many times. The V call is TRBV28, the J call TRBJ2-3; D perhaps matches TRBD1 (6 bases). The germline V and J ends were trimmed by 7 bases and 2 bases, with 13 bases remaining between them. This CDR3 has 14 residues. CDR1 is MDHEN and CDR2 is SYDVKM in the germline V gene. The CDR3 bases are TGTGCCAGCAATACCCGGGACAACACAGATACGCAGTATTTT. Translating gives CASNTRDNTDTQYF.

This clonotype was seen at least ten times. The chain combines TRBV5-1 with TRBJ2-2, with 13 nucleotides matching TRBD2. The CDR3 runs 16 residues. The V gene's germline CDR1 is SGHRS and CDR2 YFSETQ. Germline trimming cut 3 bases from V and 1 base from J; bases unmatched to any gene: 0. The CDR3 reads CASSWTSGRNTGELFF. CDR3 in DNA: TGCGCCAGCAGCTGGACTAGCGGGAGGAACACCGGGGAGCTGTTTTTT.

This clonotype has at least ten counts. V gene TRBV2 combines with J gene TRBJ2-2; D is possibly TRBD2 (5 bases). CDR1 SNHLY and CDR2 FYNNEI come from the germline V gene. V was pared by 4 bases and J by 3 bases, with 15 bases between. The CDR3 has 16 amino acids. This chain's CDR3 is CASSVEAVGYTGELFF. CDR3 DNA: TGTGCCAGCAGTGTAGAAGCGGTAGGGTACACCGGGGAGCTGTTTTTT.

This clonotype was detected ten times or more. This chain uses TRBV12-5 with TRBJ2-3; D gene uncertain. V was shortened by 3 bases and J by 1 base, with 8 bases between the two germline ends. CDR3 length: 14 amino acids. Germline V gene lookup returns CDR1 LGHNT and CDR2 FRNRAP. In nucleotides, the CDR3 is TGTGCTAGTGGTTTTGGCGGAGGCACAGATACGCAGTATTTT. This codes for CASGFGGGTDTQYF. The full variable domain, completed using reference TRBV12-5 and TRBJ2-3, is DARVTQTPRHKVTEMGQEVTMRCQPILGHNTVFWYRQTMMQGLELLAYFRNRAPLDDSGMPKDRFSAEMPDATLATLKIQPSEPRDSAVYFCASGFGGGTDTQYFGPGTRLTVL.

This clonotype came up many times. The V call is TRBV11-2, the J call TRBJ2-7; D is ambiguous. From germline, CDR1 is SGHAT and CDR2 FQNNGV. The CDR3 runs to 12 residues. V gave up 4 bases and J gave up 2 bases, with 6 bases separating them. CDR3 in amino acids: CASSSTPYEQYF. DNA of the CDR3: TGTGCCAGCAGCTCAACTCCCTACGAGCAGTACTTC.

A word on this clonotype: At one end, the junction sequence differs from germline, possibly due to a read error. The gene calls are TRBV7-2 and TRBJ1-5; D gene ambiguous. From germline, CDR1 is SGHTA and CDR2 FQGNSA. The CDR3 sequence is 15 residues long. CDR3 sequence reads: CASSWAGDSDQPQHF. The CDR3 nucleotides read TGTGCCAGCAGCTGGGCAGGAGATAGCGATCAGCCCCAGCATTTT. Looking up the rest from reference TRBV7-2 and TRBJ1-5 gives the full variable domain: GAGVSQSPSNKVTEKGKDVELRCDPISGHTALYWYRQSLGQGLEFLIYFQGNSAPDKSGLPSDRFSAERTGGSVSTLTIQRTQQEDSAVYLCASSWAGDSDQPQHFGDGTRLSIL.

This clonotype was seen a few times. This sequence joins TRBV9 and TRBJ2-4, with D maybe TRBD1 (8 bases). CDR1 is SGDLS, CDR2 YYNGEE, per germline. This CDR3 is built from 19 residues. V was trimmed by 4 bases and J by 3 bases, leaving 26 bases between them. The DNA for the CDR3 is TGTGCCAGCAGCAACCCACAGGGGGTGCGGGAGCGTGGCAAAAACATTCAGTACTTC. This sequence encodes CASSNPQGVRERGKNIQYF.

This clonotype has ten or more counts. The chain joins TRBV3-1 to TRBJ2-7; D not resolved. This CDR3 region has 14 residues. V shed 0 bases and J shed 6 bases, with 12 bases lying between them. Germline-derived CDR1 and CDR2 are LGHDT and YNNKEL (reference sequence). This CDR3 is CASSQDAGRVEQYF. DNA of the CDR3: TGTGCCAGCAGCCAAGACGCCGGTCGGGTCGAGCAGTACTTC.

Concerning this clonotype: It may be a read error: a sequence one base away is much more abundant. The chain carries TRBV7-3 and TRBJ2-3; D may be TRBD1 (5 bases). This CDR3 has 12 residues. The germline V gene has CDR1 SGHTA and CDR2 FQGTGA. V gave up 11 bases and J gave up 8 bases, with 17 bases separating them. This chain's CDR3 is CAWKQAAGTQYF. CDR3 nucleotide sequence: TGTGCCTGGAAACAGGCGGCAGGTACGCAGTATTTT.

This clonotype was seen repeatedly, ten times or more. The rearrangement joins TRBV9 to TRBJ2-2, with D hard to call. From germline, CDR1 is SGDLS and CDR2 YYNGEE. The CDR3 loop spans 13 amino acids. Trimming removed 6 bases at V and 0 bases at J, with 6 bases between. Here the CDR3 reads CASTSPNTGELFF. The CDR3 DNA is TGTGCCAGCACCAGTCCGAACACCGGGGAGCTGTTTTTT.

There are many counts of this clonotype. This chain joins TRBV2 and TRBJ2-3; unclear D gene. The length of the CDR3 is 13 residues. Trimming stripped 4 bases from V and 0 bases from J, with 5 bases between. Germline CDR1 SNHLY, CDR2 FYNNEI. The CDR3 DNA follows: TGTGCCAGCAGTGCGGATAGCACAGATACGCAGTATTTT. Translated, it gives CASSADSTDTQYF.

This clonotype was recorded many times. This chain uses TRBV4-1 with TRBJ2-1, with D uncertain. CDR3 length: 16 residues. V lost 1 base to trimming and J lost 5 bases, with 15 bases between them. The germline gives CDR1 MGHRA, CDR2 YSYEKL. CDR3 nucleotides: TGCGCCAGCAGCCAAGTGGTGAAGGGTTGGAACAATGAGCAGTTCTTC. Amino acids: CASSQVVKGWNNEQFF.

For this clonotype: A read error may explain this, as a much larger clone is one base away. This chain joins TRBV29-1 and TRBJ2-7, with 10 bases matching TRBD2. The germline V gene has CDR1 SQVTM and CDR2 ANQGSEA. CDR3 size: 14 residues. The CDR3 is CSVRTSGSLPEHYF. In nucleotides, the CDR3 is TGCAGCGTGAGGACTAGCGGTTCCTTACCGGAGCATTACTTC.

In its sample, this clonotype was seen a few times. A read error may be the cause here, since a much bigger clone is one base away. V is TRBV4-1 and J is TRBJ2-3; 9 nucleotides align to TRBD2. CDR3 length: 18 amino acids. CDR1 is MGHRA and CDR2 is YSYEKL in the germline V gene. The CDR3 coding sequence is TGCGCCAGCAACCAAGTACCTACGGGCCTAGCGGGATATGATACGCAGTATTTT. Protein product: CASNQVPTGLAGYDTQYF.

This clonotype was counted only a few times. One base away lies a much larger clone, so this may be a sequencing read error. This chain connects TRBV2 to TRBJ2-1; D is unresolved. The germline V gene encodes CDR1 SNHLY and CDR2 FYNNEI. Trimming pared 3 bases from V and 2 bases from J, leaving 14 bases between. The CDR3 has 16 residues. Here the CDR3 reads CASSEYYTNPYNEQFF. The CDR3 region has the DNA TGTGCCAGCAGTGAGTACTATACCAACCCCTACAATGAGCAGTTCTTC.

This clonotype was recorded many times. V usage is TRBV15 and J usage is TRBJ2-5, with 10 bases that match TRBD2. The CDR3 runs to 15 residues. The germline V gene has CDR1 LNHNV and CDR2 YYDKDF (reference sequence). V gave up 3 bases and J gave up 9 bases; unmatched junction bases: 10. For the CDR3, the DNA is TGTGCCACCAGCAGCTCCACTAGCGGGATACGGGCCCAGTACTTC. Residues: CATSSSTSGIRAQYF.

Details on this clonotype: This may be a read error: a much more frequent sequence differs by one nucleotide. The V and J genes are TRBV7-9 and TRBJ2-5; D is uncertain. Trimming took off 5 bases at V and 5 bases at J, with 12 bases between the two ends. Germline lookup yields CDR1 SEHNR and CDR2 FQNEAQ (reference sequence). This CDR3 is built from 13 residues. The CDR3 here is CASSRSPVETQYF. The CDR3 region has the DNA TGTGCCAGCAGCCGAAGTCCGGTGGAGACCCAGTACTTC.

The chain links TRBV20-1 to TRBJ1-1, with D possibly being TRBD1 (5 bases). This CDR3 contains 16 residues. Germline CDR1 reads DFQATT; CDR2 reads SNEGSKA (reference sequence). The ends were cut back, 1 base at V and 2 bases at J, with 17 bases in the middle. Written as DNA, the CDR3 is TGCAGTGCTAGAGTGGCGGGGGGAGCAAAAAACACTGAAGCTTTCTTT. The encoded protein is CSARVAGGAKNTEAFF.

At least ten counts were recorded for this clonotype. The chain carries TRBV19 and TRBJ2-5; D is undetermined. V lost 2 bases and J lost 9, with 16 bases in between. The CDR3 spans 14 residues. The V gene's germline CDR1 is LNHDA and CDR2 SQIVND (reference sequence). Written as DNA, the CDR3 is TGTGCCAGTAGTATACCACCGATGGGATCGGCCCAGTACTTC. The encoded protein is CASSIPPMGSAQYF.

This clonotype was found many times. The chain carries TRBV29-1 and TRBJ2-1; 15 bases map to TRBD2. Germline V gene data show CDR1 as SQVTM and CDR2 as ANQGSEA. The CDR3 spans 16 residues. V gave up 4 bases and J gave up 2 bases; unmatched junction bases: 3. CDR3 DNA: TGCAGCGTTGCCGGGACTAGCGGGAGGACCTACAATGAGCAGTTCTTC. It is translated as CSVAGTSGRTYNEQFF.

This clonotype was counted ten times or more. The chain joins TRBV5-1 to TRBJ1-3; D is perhaps TRBD1 (6 bases). This CDR3 is built from 14 residues. The V gene lost 4 bases and the J gene lost 0 bases, with 8 bases spanning the gap. Germline V gene lookup returns CDR1 SGHRS and CDR2 YFSETQ. This chain's CDR3 is CASSQDSSGNTIYF. In DNA form, the CDR3 reads TGCGCCAGCAGCCAGGACAGCTCTGGAAACACCATATATTTT.

As regards this clonotype: An end of the junction does not agree with germline; a read error may underlie this. The chain joins TRBV2 to TRBJ2-1; D uncertain. This CDR3 region has 12 residues. Germline CDR1 is SNHLY and CDR2 is FYNNEI. CDR3 region: CARSGLAGEQFF. For the CDR3, the DNA is TGTGCCCGCAGTGGATTAGCCGGGGAGCAGTTCTTC.

Many counts were recorded for this clonotype. The chain employs TRBV7-9 and TRBJ2-5; D call uncertain. The CDR3 is 13 residues long. Trimming stripped 3 bases from V and 7 bases from J, with 12 bases between. Germline V lookup: CDR1 SEHNR, CDR2 FQNEAQ (reference sequence). The CDR3 sequence: CASSLELAGTQYF. The CDR3 coding sequence is TGTGCCAGCAGCTTGGAGCTGGCCGGGACCCAGTACTTC.

This clonotype was seen repeatedly, ten times or more. The V and J genes are TRBV7-3 and TRBJ2-7, with D possibly TRBD2 on 6 matching bases. The CDR3 length is 14 residues. Trimming shortened V by 2 bases and J by 2 bases, and 10 bases separated the two germline ends. Germline CDR1 is SGHTA and CDR2 is FQGTGA. The CDR3: CASSLRSGPYEQYF. For the CDR3, the DNA is TGTGCCAGCAGCTTACGTAGCGGACCCTACGAGCAGTACTTC.

This clonotype showed up many times. The V call is TRBV20-1, the J call TRBJ2-7; D is perhaps TRBD1 or TRBD2 (5 bases each). The V and J ends lost 6 bases and 2 bases respectively, with 20 bases between them. Germline-derived CDR1 and CDR2 are DFQATT and SNEGSKA (reference sequence). This CDR3 comprises 15 residues. CDR3 protein: CSASSVGTLTYEQYF. In DNA form, the CDR3 reads TGCAGTGCGAGCAGCGTGGGGACCCTAACCTACGAGCAGTACTTC.

Comment on this clonotype: A much more abundant neighbour one base away suggests this may be a read error. V gene TRBV13 combines with J gene TRBJ1-4; a possible D gene is TRBD1 (6 bases). The CDR3 sequence is 12 residues long. Germline CDR1 reads PRHDT; CDR2 reads FYEKMQ (reference sequence). The CDR3 coding sequence is TGTGCCAGCAGACAGGGAGATGAAAAACTGCTTTTT. It is translated as CASRQGDEKLLF.

This clonotype was seen ten or more times. The genes are TRBV19 and TRBJ2-7, with 9 bases matching TRBD1. The trim removed 3 bases at V and 2 bases at J, leaving 5 bases unmatched. The length of the CDR3 is 15 residues. Germline CDR1 reads LNHDA; CDR2 reads SQIVND (reference sequence). The DNA of the CDR3 is TGTGCCAGTAGTATTTCCGGGACAGGGACCTACGAGCAGTACTTC. This codes for CASSISGTGTYEQYF.

The table lists this clonotype with many counts. This chain links TRBV2 with TRBJ2-5; no definite D call. CDR3 length: 15 amino acids. The ends were cut back, 7 bases at V and 2 bases at J, with 17 bases in the middle. Germline V gives CDR1 SNHLY, CDR2 FYNNEI. DNA of the CDR3: TGTGCCAGCAACCGGTATCGCGGTCCACAAGAGACCCAGTACTTC. Translation: CASNRYRGPQETQYF.

This clonotype has ten or more counts. CDR3 in amino acids: CASSEYGTGGMHNEQFF. The CDR3 nucleotides read TGTGCCAGCAGTGAATACGGGACAGGGGGCATGCACAATGAGCAGTTCTTC. The chain couples TRBV25-1 to TRBJ2-1; TRBD1 matches 12 bases. The germline gives CDR1 MGHDK, CDR2 SYGVNS. The CDR3 is made up of 17 amino acids. Trimming removed 0 bases from V and 5 bases from J; junction bases left unmatched: 5.

This clonotype was observed many times. The chain combines TRBV3-1 with TRBJ1-2; D is possibly TRBD1 (6 bases). The CDR3 has 12 residues. Per germline, CDR1 LGHDT and CDR2 YNNKEL (reference sequence). The V end lost 4 bases, the J end lost 10 bases, and 13 bases lay between the germline ends. The CDR3 DNA is TGTGCCAGCAGCCGGGACACAGGAGACTACACCTTC. This gives the protein CASSRDTGDYTF.

Points on this clonotype: Because it lacks the conserved phenylalanine or tryptophan at the end, this CDR3 is likely a read error. The genes are TRBV12-3 or TRBV12-4 and TRBJ1-3; 7 nucleotides agree with TRBD1. V was clipped by 6 bases and J by 1 base; unmatched bases: 0. This CDR3 has 13 residues. CDR3 residues: CASSRGSGNTIYS. CDR3 DNA sequence: TGTGCCAGCAGCAGGGGGTCTGGAAACACCATATATTCT.

Concerning this clonotype itself: Possible read error: a much larger clone is one base away. This sequence joins TRBV5-8 and TRBJ1-5; D remains unclear. The CDR3 sequence is 14 residues long. Germline-derived CDR1 and CDR2 are SGHTS and YDEGEE. The CDR3: CVSVRGKSNQPQHF. The CDR3 nucleotides are TGTGTCAGCGTCCGCGGGAAAAGCAATCAGCCCCAGCATTTT.